The 14 T cell receptor beta chains below come from one sample, sequenced in a study of blood T cell repertoires in COVID-19. Using immunoSEQ multiplex PCR, the repertoire was profiled, and TCRdb retains in-frame clones only, with some absent. The sample records roughly 150,000 clones, approximately 85% being singletons. The sequencing input was peripheral blood. These receptors all stem from an older woman with COVID-19, enrolled during active disease.

J is TRBJ2-5 and V is TRBV28, with a tentative D call TRBD1 (5 bases). V lost 3 bases and J lost 5, with 16 bases in between. Germline CDR1 and CDR2: MDHEN and SYDVKM. CDR3 length equals 15 residues. CDR3 sequence: CASSFQGELLETQYF. CDR3 DNA: TGTGCCAGCAGTTTTCAGGGTGAGCTCCTCGAGACCCAGTACTTC.

The chain employs TRBV11-1 and TRBJ2-1; TRBD2 agrees at 9 bases. V trimming: 5 bases; J trimming: 4 bases; junction bases outside the gene matches: 9. Germline loops: CDR1 SGHAT, CDR2 FQDESV (reference sequence). This CDR3 comprises 16 residues. For the CDR3, the DNA is TGTGCCAGCAGCCCCCATTTCGCGGGGGGGTACAATGAGCAGTTCTTC. This sequence encodes CASSPHFAGGYNEQFF.

V gene TRBV18 combines with J gene TRBJ2-7; perhaps TRBD2 as D (6 bases). This CDR3 spans 14 amino acids. Germline V gene lookup returns CDR1 KGHSH and CDR2 LQKENI. V gave up 3 bases and J gave up 2 bases, with 11 bases separating them. The CDR3 DNA sequence: TGTGCCAGCTCACCGGTCCCGGGGGCCTACGAGCAGTACTTC. This encodes CASSPVPGAYEQYF.

V and J are TRBV28 and TRBJ1-3; 11 nucleotides match TRBD1. J gave up 0 bases and V 8 bases, and 3 bases lay outside the gene matches. CDR1 and CDR2 (germline): MDHEN, SYDVKM. The CDR3 loop spans 15 amino acids. This CDR3 is CASWTGGFSGNTIYF. The CDR3 DNA reads TGTGCCAGCTGGACAGGGGGCTTCTCTGGAAACACCATATATTTT. Full variable domain (outside the CDR3, taken from reference TRBV28 and TRBJ1-3): DVKVTQSSRYLVKRTGEKVFLECVQDMDHENMFWYRQDPGLGLRLIYFSYDVKMKEKGDIPEGYSVSREKKERFSLILESASTNQTSMYLCASWTGGFSGNTIYFGEGSWLTVV.

This chain uses TRBV5-4 with TRBJ1-1; D unclear. The CDR3 contains 14 residues. V was clipped by 0 bases and J by 0 bases, with 6 bases between them. CDR1 and CDR2 from the germline V gene are SGHNT and YYREEE (reference sequence). CDR3 region: CASSLDSMNTEAFF. Here the CDR3 DNA reads TGTGCCAGCAGCTTGGATTCTATGAACACTGAAGCTTTCTTT.

This chain joins TRBV5-1 and TRBJ2-2; 15 bases agree with TRBD2. This CDR3 is built from 18 residues. V shed 4 bases and J 4 bases; nucleotides not matched to a gene: 8. The germline gives CDR1 SGHRS, CDR2 YFSETQ. The CDR3, as DNA: TGCGCCAGCAGCCGGACTAGCGGGAGGGCCCAGGGCACCGGGGAGCTGTTTTTT. It specifies CASSRTSGRAQGTGELFF.

V is TRBV5-1 and J is TRBJ2-5; D unresolved. Germline loops: CDR1 SGHRS, CDR2 YFSETQ. Trimming left V 3 bases short and J 2 bases short, with 8 bases between. The CDR3 is made up of 13 amino acids. CDR3 in amino acids: CASSSSTQETQYF. In DNA form, the CDR3 reads TGCGCCAGCAGCTCAAGCACTCAAGAGACCCAGTACTTC.

The chain links TRBV11-3 to TRBJ2-7; weak D call: TRBD1 (6 bases). Germline V gene data show CDR1 as SGHNT and CDR2 as YENEEA. Trimming pared 3 bases from V and 2 bases from J, leaving 14 bases between. The CDR3 has 15 amino acids. The CDR3 region is CASSFHRDTPYEQYF. The CDR3 nucleotides read TGTGCCAGCAGCTTCCACCGGGACACCCCCTACGAGCAGTACTTC.

CDR3 protein: CASSVGRNANTGELFF. CDR3 bases: TGTGCCAGCAGCGTAGGTCGTAATGCGAACACCGGGGAGCTGTTTTTT. The chain couples TRBV9 to TRBJ2-2, with D hard to call. The CDR3 runs to 16 residues. Trimming removed 0 bases at V and 0 bases at J, with 9 bases between. CDR1 and CDR2 (germline): SGDLS, YYNGEE.

The CDR3 loop reads CASSLSYRSYEQYF. CDR3 in DNA: TGTGCCAGCAGCTTGTCCTATCGCTCCTACGAGCAGTACTTC. The chain links TRBV7-8 to TRBJ2-7; no firm D call. Germline CDR1 SGHVS, CDR2 FQNEAQ. There are 14 residues in the CDR3. Trimming stripped 3 bases from V and 0 bases from J, with 9 bases between.

With regard to this clone: At the DNA level, this CDR3 is encoded by other sequences in the same sample as well. V usage is TRBV7-6 and J usage is TRBJ1-1; perhaps TRBD1 as D (5 bases). This CDR3 is 13 amino acids long. Germline V CDR1 and CDR2: SGHVS, FNYEAQ. The V end lost 3 bases, the J end lost 2 bases, and 7 bases lay between the germline ends. The CDR3 sequence: CASSFDSNTEAFF. The CDR3 region has the DNA TGTGCCAGCAGCTTTGACAGCAACACTGAAGCTTTCTTT.

V is TRBV20-1 and J is TRBJ2-1; possible D gene TRBD2, 5 bases. In germline, CDR1 is DFQATT, CDR2 SNEGSKA (reference sequence). The CDR3 sequence is 16 residues long. V was cut by 3 bases and J by 8 bases, with 23 bases left in between. The DNA for the CDR3 is TGCAGTGCTAGTGGATTCGGCGGGCTACCTGGGGATGAGCAGTTCTTC. Its protein is CSASGFGGLPGDEQFF.

The V call is TRBV18, the J call TRBJ2-7, with a possible D match to TRBD1 (6 bases). This CDR3 has 13 amino acids. Germline CDR1 and CDR2: KGHSH and LQKENI. V lost 2 bases to trimming and J lost 4 bases, with 9 bases between them. The CDR3 loop reads CASSPGGRYEQYV. The CDR3 DNA reads as TGTGCCAGCTCACCAGGGGGCCGTTACGAGCAGTACGTC.

V usage is TRBV7-2 and J usage is TRBJ1-1; D gene ambiguous. Per germline, CDR1 SGHTA and CDR2 FQGNSA. Trimming took off 2 bases at V and 8 bases at J, with 15 bases between the two ends. CDR3 size: 14 residues. The CDR3 region has the DNA TGTGCCAGCAGCTTATCCTGGGTCGAGACAGAAGCTTTCTTT. Translating gives CASSLSWVETEAFF.